Listed below are T cell receptor beta chains from one sample, sequenced in a study of neurological immune-mediated disorders. TCRdb fed the 5' RACE reads into MiXCR, producing one record per CDR3 protein. The data contain under 45,000 distinct CDR3 sequences, more than 14% of them singletons. The material sequenced was CD4+ T cells from blood. The receptors stem from a woman aged 55-69 years with HTLV-1-associated myelopathy (HAM/TSP). CDR3s include the opening cysteine and the closing phenylalanine or tryptophan.

j_call | v_call | cdr3_aa
TRBJ2-1 | TRBV5-8 | CASSFRLAGYNEQFF
TRBJ1-3 | TRBV7-2 | CASSPFGGGNTIYF
TRBJ2-1 | TRBV14 | CASSQGATTINEQFF
TRBJ2-1 | TRBV12-2 | CASRTNSRFSVYNEQFF
TRBJ1-1 | TRBV19 | CASNGLGGMNTEAFF
TRBJ2-6 | TRBV5-1 | CASSLSGSGANVLTF
TRBJ2-7 | TRBV3-1 | CASSQAGQVPYEQYF
TRBJ1-5 | TRBV12-3/TRBV12-4 | CASRATVNQPQHF
TRBJ1-1 | TRBV7-8 | CASSPGRTPNTEAFF
TRBJ2-3 | TRBV6-5 | CASARTSGGSTDTQYF
TRBJ2-7 | TRBV27 | CASSLNRPRGGNEQYF
TRBJ2-1 | TRBV7-2 | CASSLAYGFDEQFF
TRBJ2-7 | TRBV18 | CASSRLSYEQYF
TRBJ2-3 | TRBV15 | CATSRVGSGGYTDTQYF
TRBJ2-3 | TRBV20-1 | CSARPRDWSTDTQYF
TRBJ2-1 | TRBV7-2 | CASSLGISGVSYNEQFF
TRBJ2-4 | TRBV28 | CASSLSGEGGNIQYF
TRBJ2-2 | TRBV5-1 | CASRAIASNTGELFF
TRBJ2-7 | TRBV19 | CASKGWDSYEQYF
TRBJ2-7 | TRBV5-1 | CASSSGTAPYEQYF
TRBJ1-2 | TRBV20-1 | CGSGLPKYGYTF
TRBJ1-1 | TRBV5-1 | CASSLTPGQANTEAFF
TRBJ2-7 | TRBV25-1 | CASRGTGAYEQYF
TRBJ2-3 | TRBV7-2 | CASSPGPHTDTQYF
TRBJ2-1 | TRBV21-1 | CASSKPSDRQACNEQFF
TRBJ1-4 | TRBV20-1 | CSARDSRGGEYEKLFF
TRBJ2-7 | TRBV4-1 | CASNPYPRQGENEQYF
TRBJ2-5 | TRBV20-1 | CSLALRQETQYF
TRBJ2-5 | TRBV20-1 | CSARGTSGAKTQYF
TRBJ1-2 | TRBV20-1 | CSASGGSVGGYTF
TRBJ1-2 | TRBV10-3 | CAISPGTTYGYTF
TRBJ2-3 | TRBV7-8 | CASCLLAGHTDTQYF
TRBJ1-1 | TRBV5-1 | CASGQGNTEAFF
TRBJ1-5 | TRBV6-1 | CASSDGGGVWQPQHF
TRBJ2-1 | TRBV4-1 | CASSQSDRTYNEQFF
TRBJ1-5 | TRBV10-3 | CAISEGDQPQHF
TRBJ2-5 | TRBV5-4 | CASSLSGGQETQYF
TRBJ2-7 | TRBV5-6 | CASSLGFGYSYEQYF
TRBJ2-5 | TRBV5-5 | CASSGTDSHETQYF
TRBJ1-1 | TRBV25-1 | CASSSPEPGARLGDTEAFF
TRBJ1-2 | TRBV20-1 | CSARDPGDVYGYTF
TRBJ2-7 | TRBV20-1 | CSARGGLAASYEQYF
TRBJ1-2 | TRBV20-1 | CSARDSDNYGYTF
TRBJ1-6 | TRBV20-1 | CSAREPWGGLSYNSPLHF
TRBJ1-2 | TRBV27 | CASSTIRGSGYGYTF
TRBJ2-1 | TRBV20-1 | CSAMRGPSYNEQFF
TRBJ1-2 | TRBV6-5 | CASSYSRTGYGYTF
TRBJ2-1 | TRBV6-5 | CASMRGLYNEQFF